Listed below are T cell receptor beta chains from one sample, sequenced in a study of blood T cell repertoires in COVID-19. Profiled with immunoSEQ multiplex PCR; TCRdb holds only in-frame clones, not every one. Here the sample spans more than 400,000 clones, approximately 83% being singletons. Sequencing was done on a sample of peripheral blood. The source of these receptors is a human donor in a cohort sampled during active COVID-19. CDR3s include the opening cysteine and the closing phenylalanine or tryptophan. Fields, in order: J gene, clone size, V gene, D gene, CDR3 DNA, CDR3 protein. The D gene is left open where the match is weak. Clone size is shown for a subset of rows, as once, few, many or a class of expanded clone.

j_gene: TRBJ1-4
abundance: .
v_gene: TRBV7-2
d_gene: .
CDR3nt: TGTGCCAGCAGCCCCAGCCGGGGGTTAGAGGAAAAACTGTTTTTT
CDR3aa: CASSPSRGLEEKLFF

j_gene: TRBJ1-4
abundance: .
v_gene: TRBV2
d_gene: .
CDR3nt: TGTGCCAGCAGGCAGGATAATGAAAAACTGTTTTTT
CDR3aa: CASRQDNEKLFF

j_gene: TRBJ1-1
abundance: .
v_gene: TRBV14
d_gene: .
CDR3nt: TGTGCCAGCAGCCAAGAGATTCGTCAGATGGGGGGAACTGAAGCTTTCTTT
CDR3aa: CASSQEIRQMGGTEAFF

j_gene: TRBJ2-7
abundance: once
v_gene: TRBV5-1
d_gene: TRBD2
CDR3nt: TGCGCCAGCAGCTCCGGACTAGCGGGAGGGCCCGAGCAGTACTTC
CDR3aa: CASSSGLAGGPEQYF

j_gene: TRBJ2-3
abundance: .
v_gene: TRBV19
d_gene: .
CDR3nt: TGTGCCAGTAGTATAGGACAGACAGATACGCAGTATTTT
CDR3aa: CASSIGQTDTQYF

j_gene: TRBJ2-7
abundance: .
v_gene: TRBV6-2/TRBV6-3
d_gene: TRBD1
CDR3nt: TGTGCCAGCAGTTCGGTAACCGGGACAGGGACCTTCGAGCAGTACTTC
CDR3aa: CASSSVTGTGTFEQYF

j_gene: TRBJ1-6
abundance: .
v_gene: TRBV7-9
d_gene: TRBD1
CDR3nt: TGTGCCAGCAGTTTACAGGGGTTCGGAAATTCACCCCTCCACTTT
CDR3aa: CASSLQGFGNSPLHF

j_gene: TRBJ1-4
abundance: .
v_gene: TRBV6-5
d_gene: .
CDR3nt: TGTGCCAGCAGGATGACAGGAACAACTAATGAAAAACTGTTTTTT
CDR3aa: CASRMTGTTNEKLFF

j_gene: TRBJ1-1
abundance: .
v_gene: TRBV18
d_gene: .
CDR3nt: TGTGCCAGCTCACTGGGAGTAGTGAACACTGAAGCTTTCTTT
CDR3aa: CASSLGVVNTEAFF

j_gene: TRBJ2-1
abundance: .
v_gene: TRBV7-8
d_gene: .
CDR3nt: TGTGCCAGCAGCTTAGGACCGGGAACCTACAATGAGCAGTTCTTC
CDR3aa: CASSLGPGTYNEQFF